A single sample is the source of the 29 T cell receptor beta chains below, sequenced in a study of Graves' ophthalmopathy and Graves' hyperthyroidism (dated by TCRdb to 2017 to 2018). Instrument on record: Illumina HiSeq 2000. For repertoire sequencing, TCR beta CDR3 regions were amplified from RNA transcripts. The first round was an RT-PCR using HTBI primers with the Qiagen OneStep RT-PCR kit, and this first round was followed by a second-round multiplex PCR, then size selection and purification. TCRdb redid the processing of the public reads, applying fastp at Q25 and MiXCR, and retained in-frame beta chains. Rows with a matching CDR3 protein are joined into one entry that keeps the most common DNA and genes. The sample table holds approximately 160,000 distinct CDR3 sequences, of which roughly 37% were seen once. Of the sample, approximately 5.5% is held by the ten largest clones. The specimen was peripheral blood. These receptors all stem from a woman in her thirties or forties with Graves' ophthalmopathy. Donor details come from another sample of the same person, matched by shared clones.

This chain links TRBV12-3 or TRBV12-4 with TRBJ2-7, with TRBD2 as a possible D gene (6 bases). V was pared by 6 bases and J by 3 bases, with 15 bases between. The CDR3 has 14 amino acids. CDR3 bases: TGTGCCAGCAGCCTCGCGGAGGGGTACTACGAGCAGTACTTC. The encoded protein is CASSLAEGYYEQYF.

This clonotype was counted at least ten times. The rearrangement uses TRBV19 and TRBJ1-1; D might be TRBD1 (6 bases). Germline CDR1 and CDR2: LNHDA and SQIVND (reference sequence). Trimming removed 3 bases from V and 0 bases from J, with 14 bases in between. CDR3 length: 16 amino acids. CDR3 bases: TGTGCCAGTAGTATGCGGGGGGCTGGGATGAACACTGAAGCTTTCTTT. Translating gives CASSMRGAGMNTEAFF. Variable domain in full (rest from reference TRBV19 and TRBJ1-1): DGGITQSPKYLFRKEGQNVTLSCEQNLNHDAMYWYRQDPGQGLRLIYYSQIVNDFQKGDIAEGYSVSREKKESFPLTVTSAQKNPTAFYLCASSMRGAGMNTEAFFGQGTRLTVV.

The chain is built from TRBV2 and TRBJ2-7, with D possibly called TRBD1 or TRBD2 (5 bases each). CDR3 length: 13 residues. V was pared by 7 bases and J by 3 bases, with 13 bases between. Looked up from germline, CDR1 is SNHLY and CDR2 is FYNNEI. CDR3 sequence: CASIRDPDYEQYF. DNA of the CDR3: TGTGCCAGCATCCGGGACCCAGACTACGAGCAGTACTTC.

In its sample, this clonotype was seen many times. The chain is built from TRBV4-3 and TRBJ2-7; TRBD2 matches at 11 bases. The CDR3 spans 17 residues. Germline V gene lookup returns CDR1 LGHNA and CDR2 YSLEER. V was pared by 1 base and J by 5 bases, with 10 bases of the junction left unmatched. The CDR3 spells CASSQGRTSGLLDEQYF. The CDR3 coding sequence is TGCGCCAGCAGCCAAGGCCGGACTAGCGGGTTATTGGACGAGCAGTACTTC.

CDR3 protein: CASSLGDRGYTF. The CDR3 coding sequence is TGTGCCAGCAGTTTAGGGGACCGTGGCTACACCTTC. The V gene is TRBV12-3 or TRBV12-4, the J gene TRBJ1-2, with a tentative D call TRBD1 (5 bases). V lost 1 base and J 7 bases, leaving 7 bases between the germline ends. The length of the CDR3 is 12 residues.

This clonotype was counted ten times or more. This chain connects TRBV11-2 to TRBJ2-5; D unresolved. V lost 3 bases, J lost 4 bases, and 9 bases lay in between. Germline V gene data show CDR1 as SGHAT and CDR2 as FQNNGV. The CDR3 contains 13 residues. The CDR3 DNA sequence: TGTGCCAGCAGCTTTGGCGCGCGAGAGACCCAGTACTTC. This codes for CASSFGARETQYF. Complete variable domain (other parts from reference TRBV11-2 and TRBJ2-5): EAGVAQSPRYKIIEKRQSVAFWCNPISGHATLYWYQQILGQGPKLLIQFQNNGVVDDSQLPKDRFSAERLKGVDSTLKIQPAKLEDSAVYLCASSFGARETQYFGPGTRLLVL.

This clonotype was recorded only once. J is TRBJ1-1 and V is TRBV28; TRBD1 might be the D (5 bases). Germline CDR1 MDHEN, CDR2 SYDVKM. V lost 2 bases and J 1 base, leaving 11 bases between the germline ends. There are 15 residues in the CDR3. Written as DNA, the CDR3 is TGTGCCAGCAGTTTAACTGGGGCGGCGAACACTGAAGCTTTCTTT. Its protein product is CASSLTGAANTEAFF.

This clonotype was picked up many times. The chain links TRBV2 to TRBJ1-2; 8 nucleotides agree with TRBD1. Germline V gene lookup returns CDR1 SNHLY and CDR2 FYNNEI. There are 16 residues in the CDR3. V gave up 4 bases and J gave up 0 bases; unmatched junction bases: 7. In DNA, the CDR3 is TGTGCCAGCAGTGTCCAGGGGGCAGGGGCTAACTATGGCTACACCTTC. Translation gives CASSVQGAGANYGYTF.

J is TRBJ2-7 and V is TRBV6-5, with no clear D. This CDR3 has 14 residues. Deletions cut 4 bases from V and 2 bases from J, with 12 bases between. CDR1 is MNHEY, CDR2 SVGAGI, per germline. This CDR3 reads CASSSPLVPYEQYF. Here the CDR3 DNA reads TGTGCCAGCAGTTCCCCTCTAGTCCCCTACGAGCAGTACTTC.

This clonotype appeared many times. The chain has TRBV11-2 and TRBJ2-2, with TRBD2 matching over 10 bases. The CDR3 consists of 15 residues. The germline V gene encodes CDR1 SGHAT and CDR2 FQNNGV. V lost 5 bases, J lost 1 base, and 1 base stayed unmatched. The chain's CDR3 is CASSRLAGNTGELFF. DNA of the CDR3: TGTGCCAGCAGCCGACTAGCGGGGAACACCGGGGAGCTGTTTTTT. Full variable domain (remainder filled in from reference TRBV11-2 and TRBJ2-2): EAGVAQSPRYKIIEKRQSVAFWCNPISGHATLYWYQQILGQGPKLLIQFQNNGVVDDSQLPKDRFSAERLKGVDSTLKIQPAKLEDSAVYLCASSRLAGNTGELFFGEGSRLTVL.

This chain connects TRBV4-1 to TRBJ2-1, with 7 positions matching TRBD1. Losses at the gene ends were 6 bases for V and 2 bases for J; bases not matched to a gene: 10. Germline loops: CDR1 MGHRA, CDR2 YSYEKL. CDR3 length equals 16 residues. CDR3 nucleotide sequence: TGCGCCAGCAGTCCATACGGACAGGCCCCCTACAATGAGCAGTTCTTC. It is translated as CASSPYGQAPYNEQFF.

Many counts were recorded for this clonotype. The CDR3 is CASSERTGSLVAFF. The CDR3 DNA follows: TGTGCCAGCAGCGAACGGACAGGGTCCCTGGTAGCTTTCTTT. V is TRBV7-2 and J is TRBJ1-1, with TRBD1 identical over 8 bases. Germline trimming cut 5 bases from V and 10 bases from J; bases unmatched to any gene: 12. This CDR3 spans 14 amino acids. Germline V gene lookup returns CDR1 SGHTA and CDR2 FQGNSA. The full variable domain, completed using reference TRBV7-2 and TRBJ1-1, is GAGVSQSPSNKVTEKGKDVELRCDPISGHTALYWYRQSLGQGLEFLIYFQGNSAPDKSGLPSDRFSAERTGGSVSTLTIQRTQQEDSAVYLCASSERTGSLVAFFGQGTRLTVV.

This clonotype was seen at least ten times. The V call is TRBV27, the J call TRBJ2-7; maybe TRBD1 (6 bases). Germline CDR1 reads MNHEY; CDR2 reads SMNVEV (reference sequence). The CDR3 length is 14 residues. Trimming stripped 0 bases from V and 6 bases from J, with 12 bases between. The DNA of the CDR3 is TGTGCCAGCAGTTTATCACAGGGATCGTTCGAGCAGTACTTC. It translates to CASSLSQGSFEQYF.

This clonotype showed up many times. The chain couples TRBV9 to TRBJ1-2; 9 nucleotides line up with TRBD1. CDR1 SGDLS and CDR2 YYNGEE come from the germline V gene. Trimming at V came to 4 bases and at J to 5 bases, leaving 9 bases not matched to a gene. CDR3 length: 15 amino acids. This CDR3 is CASSLTPGTGYGYTF. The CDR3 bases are TGTGCCAGCAGCCTCACACCGGGGACAGGGTATGGCTACACCTTC.

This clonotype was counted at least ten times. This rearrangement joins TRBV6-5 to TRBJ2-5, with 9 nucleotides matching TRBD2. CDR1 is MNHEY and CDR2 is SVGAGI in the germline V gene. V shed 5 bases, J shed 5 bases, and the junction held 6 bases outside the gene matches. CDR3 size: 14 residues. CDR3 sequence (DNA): TGTGCCAGCAGTAGCGGGGCGGGGGGGGAGACCCAGTACTTC. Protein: CASSSGAGGETQYF.

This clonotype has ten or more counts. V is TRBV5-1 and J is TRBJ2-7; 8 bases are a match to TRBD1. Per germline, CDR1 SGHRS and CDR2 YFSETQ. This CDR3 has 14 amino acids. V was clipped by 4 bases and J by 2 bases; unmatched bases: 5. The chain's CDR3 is CASSPTGAAYEQYF. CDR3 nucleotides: TGCGCCAGCAGCCCGACAGGGGCAGCCTACGAGCAGTACTTC. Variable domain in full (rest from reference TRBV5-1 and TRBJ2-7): KAGVTQTPRYLIKTRGQQVTLSCSPISGHRSVSWYQQTPGQGLQFLFEYFSETQRNKGNFPGRFSGRQFSNSRSEMNVSTLELGDSALYLCASSPTGAAYEQYFGPGTRLTVT.

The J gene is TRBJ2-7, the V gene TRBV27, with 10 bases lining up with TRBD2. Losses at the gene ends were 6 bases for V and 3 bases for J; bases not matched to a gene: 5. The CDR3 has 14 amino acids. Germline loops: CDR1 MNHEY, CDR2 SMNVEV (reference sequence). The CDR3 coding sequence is TGTGCCAGCAGGAGGACTAGCGGTATCTACGAGCAGTACTTC. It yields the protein CASRRTSGIYEQYF.

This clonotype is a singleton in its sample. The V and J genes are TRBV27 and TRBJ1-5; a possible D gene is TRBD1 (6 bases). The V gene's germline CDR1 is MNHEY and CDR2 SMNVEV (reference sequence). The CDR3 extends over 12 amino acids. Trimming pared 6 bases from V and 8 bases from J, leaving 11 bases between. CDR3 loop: CASRQGGEPQHF. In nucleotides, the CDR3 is TGTGCCAGCAGACAAGGGGGTGAGCCCCAGCATTTT.

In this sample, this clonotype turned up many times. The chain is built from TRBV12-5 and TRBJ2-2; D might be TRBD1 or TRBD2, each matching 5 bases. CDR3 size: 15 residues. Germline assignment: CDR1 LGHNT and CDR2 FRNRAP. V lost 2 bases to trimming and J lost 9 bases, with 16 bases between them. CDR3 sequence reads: CASGLTRDRYWELFF. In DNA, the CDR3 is TGTGCTAGTGGTTTGACCCGGGACCGCTACTGGGAGCTGTTTTTT.

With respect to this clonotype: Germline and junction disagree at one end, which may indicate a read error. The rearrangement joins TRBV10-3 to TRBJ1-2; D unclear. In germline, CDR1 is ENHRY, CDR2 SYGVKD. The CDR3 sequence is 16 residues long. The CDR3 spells CATSDFGNGGAYGYTF. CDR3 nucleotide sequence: TGTGCCACCAGTGATTTCGGGAATGGAGGTGCCTATGGCTACACCTTC.

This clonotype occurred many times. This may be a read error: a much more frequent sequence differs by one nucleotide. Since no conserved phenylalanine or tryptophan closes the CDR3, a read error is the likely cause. The CDR3 sequence: CASGTISRGQGYTL. CDR3 nucleotides: TGTGCCAGCGGTACTATTAGTAGGGGCCAGGGCTACACCCTC. V gene TRBV28 combines with J gene TRBJ1-2; D might be TRBD1 (5 bases). Trimming took 8 bases from V and 8 from J, leaving 21 bases between them. Germline CDR1 is MDHEN and CDR2 is SYDVKM. This CDR3 is built from 14 residues.

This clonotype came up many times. CDR3 coding DNA: TGTGCCAGCAGCTACCCTGCCGGGACTAGAAAGTCTGAGCAGTACTTC. Translated, it gives CASSYPAGTRKSEQYF. The rearrangement joins TRBV7-9 to TRBJ2-7; TRBD2 aligns across 8 bases. Germline assignment: CDR1 SEHNR and CDR2 FQNEAQ (reference sequence). V dropped 4 bases and J dropped 7; count of bases not matched to a gene: 15. CDR3 length: 16 amino acids.

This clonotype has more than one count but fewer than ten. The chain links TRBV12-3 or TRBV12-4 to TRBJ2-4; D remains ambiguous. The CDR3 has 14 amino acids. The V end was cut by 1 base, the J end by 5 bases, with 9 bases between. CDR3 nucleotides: TGTGCCAGCAGTTTAGGTCCTGGGGAAAACATTCAGTACTTC. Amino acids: CASSLGPGENIQYF.

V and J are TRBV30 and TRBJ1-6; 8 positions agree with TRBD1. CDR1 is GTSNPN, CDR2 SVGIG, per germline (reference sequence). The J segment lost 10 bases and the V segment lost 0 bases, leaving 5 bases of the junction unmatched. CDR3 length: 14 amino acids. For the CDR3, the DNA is TGTGCCTGGAGTGTAGGGACAGGCGACTCACCCCTCCACTTT. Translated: CAWSVGTGDSPLHF.

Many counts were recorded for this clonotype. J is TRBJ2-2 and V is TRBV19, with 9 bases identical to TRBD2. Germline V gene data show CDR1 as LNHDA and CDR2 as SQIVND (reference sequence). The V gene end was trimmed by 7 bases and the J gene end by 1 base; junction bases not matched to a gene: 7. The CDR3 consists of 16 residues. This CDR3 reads CASTPGLARNTGELFF. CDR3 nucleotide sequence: TGTGCCAGTACCCCGGGACTAGCTAGGAACACCGGGGAGCTGTTTTTT.

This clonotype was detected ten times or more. The CDR3 sequence is CASSLTGGMDQPQHF. The DNA of the CDR3 is TGTGCCAGCAGTTTGACAGGGGGGATGGATCAGCCCCAGCATTTT. The chain has TRBV11-2 and TRBJ1-5, with 9 positions matching TRBD1. Germline V lookup: CDR1 SGHAT, CDR2 FQNNGV. V lost 6 bases and J lost 5; bases outside the gene matches: 8. This CDR3 contains 15 residues.

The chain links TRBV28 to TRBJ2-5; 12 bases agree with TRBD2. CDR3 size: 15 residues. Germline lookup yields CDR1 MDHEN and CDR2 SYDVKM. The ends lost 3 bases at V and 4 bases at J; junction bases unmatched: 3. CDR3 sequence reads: CASSFLAGGSETQYF. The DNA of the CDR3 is TGTGCCAGCAGTTTTCTAGCGGGAGGGTCAGAGACCCAGTACTTC.

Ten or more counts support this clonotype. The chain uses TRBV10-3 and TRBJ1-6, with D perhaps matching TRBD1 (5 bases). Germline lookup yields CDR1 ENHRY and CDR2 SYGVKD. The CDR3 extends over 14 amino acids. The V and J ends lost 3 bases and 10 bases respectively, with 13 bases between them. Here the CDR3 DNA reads TGTGCCATCAGTGATCGGGGGGATGGGTCACCCCTCCACTTT. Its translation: CAISDRGDGSPLHF.

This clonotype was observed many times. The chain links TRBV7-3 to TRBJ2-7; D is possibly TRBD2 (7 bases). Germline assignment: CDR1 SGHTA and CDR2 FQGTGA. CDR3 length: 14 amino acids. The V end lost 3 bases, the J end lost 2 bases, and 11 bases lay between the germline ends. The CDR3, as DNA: TGTGCCAGCAGCTTTTCCGGGGGGCCCTACGAGCAGTACTTC. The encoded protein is CASSFSGGPYEQYF.